These 30 T cell receptor beta chains were all obtained from the same sample, sequenced in a study of blood T cell repertoires in COVID-19. Clones were read by immunoSEQ multiplex PCR, and TCRdb kept only the in-frame ones, dropping some. The repertoire holds fewer than 70,000 clones, about 78% seen once, with approximately 4.9% in the top ten. Sequencing was performed on peripheral blood. The receptors here all came from a human donor in a cohort sampled during active COVID-19.

The genes are TRBV4-3 and TRBJ2-7, with TRBD1 as a possible D gene (6 bases). The V end lost 4 bases, the J end lost 1 base, and 17 bases lay between the germline ends. Germline CDR1 reads LGHNA; CDR2 reads YSLEER. The CDR3 has 16 residues. This CDR3 reads CASSRDRDIMSYEQYF. Written as DNA, the CDR3 is TGCGCCAGCAGCCGGGACCGGGACATAATGTCCTACGAGCAGTACTTC.

The chain uses TRBV27 and TRBJ1-5; a weak D match, TRBD1 (6 bases). V lost 4 bases, J lost 4 bases, and 11 bases lay in between. Per the germline V gene, CDR1 is MNHEY and CDR2 is SMNVEV (reference sequence). The CDR3 covers 14 residues. DNA of the CDR3: TGTGCCAGCAGTTACCAGGGGATAAATCAGCCCCAGCATTTT. It yields the protein CASSYQGINQPQHF.

The chain carries TRBV29-1 and TRBJ2-3; the D gene is possibly TRBD2 (6 bases). This CDR3 is 14 amino acids long. V shed 7 bases and J shed 0 bases, with 14 bases lying between them. Germline lookup yields CDR1 SQVTM and CDR2 ANQGSEA. CDR3 DNA: TGCAGCGGGGCAGCGGGTACTAGCACAGATACGCAGTATTTT. Amino acids: CSGAAGTSTDTQYF.

The rearrangement uses TRBV18 and TRBJ1-1; no definite D call. This CDR3 is 13 amino acids long. V was shortened by 3 bases and J by 0 bases, with 5 bases between the two germline ends. The germline gives CDR1 KGHSH, CDR2 LQKENI. CDR3 sequence reads: CASSPPLNTEAFF. CDR3 DNA: TGTGCCAGCTCACCCCCTCTGAACACTGAAGCTTTCTTT.

The genes are TRBV6-2 or TRBV6-3 and TRBJ2-7; 8 positions match TRBD1. V shed 0 bases, J shed 7 bases, and the junction held 8 bases outside the gene matches. Per germline, CDR1 MNHEY and CDR2 SVGEGT. There are 15 residues in the CDR3. DNA of the CDR3: TGTGCCAGCAGTTACTCGGCAGGGGGCTCGAGAGAGCAGTACTTC. This translates into CASSYSAGGSREQYF.

The rearrangement joins TRBV7-3 to TRBJ2-5, with 7 bases aligning to TRBD2. CDR1 is SGHTA, CDR2 FQGTGA, per germline. The CDR3 totals 13 residues. The ends lost 4 bases at V and 5 bases at J; junction bases unmatched: 4. The CDR3 spells CASSSREEETQYF. CDR3 DNA sequence: TGTGCCAGCAGCTCCCGGGAGGAGGAGACCCAGTACTTC.

This clone was recorded once. The chain combines TRBV7-9 with TRBJ1-1; 8 positions agree with TRBD1. The CDR3 covers 14 residues. Germline V lookup: CDR1 SEHNR, CDR2 FQNEAQ (reference sequence). V dropped 2 bases and J dropped 5; count of bases not matched to a gene: 4. In DNA, the CDR3 is TGTGCCAGCAGCTTACAGGGGGCTGGAACTGAAGCTTTCTTT. This sequence encodes CASSLQGAGTEAFF.

V and J are TRBV23-1 and TRBJ1-5, with 10 positions matching TRBD1. TRBV23-1 falls under the ORF class, with uncertain function. The trim removed 3 bases at V and 6 bases at J, leaving 5 bases unmatched. The CDR3 is 15 residues long. CDR3 amino acids: CASSHGQGVSQPQHF. CDR3 sequence (DNA): TGCGCCAGCAGTCATGGACAGGGGGTGAGTCAGCCCCAGCATTTT.

The chain has TRBV19 and TRBJ1-1; D remains ambiguous. Germline CDR1 LNHDA, CDR2 SQIVND (reference sequence). Trimming removed 1 base at V and 0 bases at J, with 12 bases between. The CDR3 is 16 amino acids. CDR3 nucleotides: TGTGCCAGTAGTATAGGAGGTTTCCCCATGAACACTGAAGCTTTCTTT. Translation gives CASSIGGFPMNTEAFF.

The chain employs TRBV6-5 and TRBJ1-6, with 8 nucleotides matching TRBD1. Losses at the gene ends were 10 bases for V and 5 bases for J; bases not matched to a gene: 7. The CDR3 contains 14 residues. Germline-derived CDR1 and CDR2 are MNHEY and SVGAGI. The CDR3 loop is CATSRQGHNSPLHF. The CDR3 bases are TGTGCCACCTCGAGACAGGGGCATAATTCACCCCTCCACTTT.

The rearrangement uses TRBV5-4 and TRBJ1-2, with TRBD1 matching 9 bases. CDR3 length: 16 residues. The V gene end was trimmed by 0 bases and the J gene end by 5 bases; junction bases not matched to a gene: 8. The germline V gene has CDR1 SGHNT and CDR2 YYREEE (reference sequence). This CDR3 is CASSLGGQGVTYGYTF. CDR3 in DNA: TGTGCCAGCAGCTTGGGGGGACAGGGAGTTACTTATGGCTACACCTTC.

V gene TRBV7-8 combines with J gene TRBJ1-4; D perhaps matches TRBD1 (5 bases). V lost 4 bases, J lost 8 bases, and 17 bases lay in between. CDR1 and CDR2 from the germline V gene are SGHVS and FQNEAQ. The CDR3 is made up of 15 amino acids. The CDR3 reads CASSSGDVGREKLFF. The CDR3 nucleotides read TGTGCCAGCAGCTCAGGTGACGTGGGGCGAGAAAAACTGTTTTTT.

The chain uses TRBV4-1 and TRBJ1-2; no reliable D call. There are 15 residues in the CDR3. The V gene lost 0 bases and the J gene lost 3 bases, with 11 bases spanning the gap. CDR1 and CDR2 from the germline V gene are MGHRA and YSYEKL. CDR3 sequence (DNA): TGCGCCAGCAGCCAAGACCGGGGAAGGGACTATGGCTACACCTTC. Translating it yields CASSQDRGRDYGYTF.

The chain couples TRBV5-1 to TRBJ2-7; D gene ambiguous. The CDR3 loop spans 15 amino acids. Between the trimmed V and J ends, which lost 3 bases and 0 bases, there was a span of 13 bases. Germline assignment: CDR1 SGHRS and CDR2 YFSETQ. In DNA, the CDR3 is TGCGCCAGCAGCTCGCCCGCAGGCGCCTCCTACGAGCAGTACTTC. The encoded protein is CASSSPAGASYEQYF.

The chain recombines TRBV30 with TRBJ1-2; 8 nucleotides agree with TRBD1. With 0 bases clipped from V and 6 bases from J, the junction kept 6 bases outside the gene matches. CDR1 is GTSNPN, CDR2 SVGIG, per germline (reference sequence). CDR3 length equals 14 residues. This chain's CDR3 is CAWSVLAGGHGYTF. The CDR3 DNA sequence: TGTGCCTGGAGTGTACTGGCAGGGGGCCATGGCTACACCTTC.

CDR3 sequence reads: CASSYAGGYEQYF. Written as DNA, the CDR3 is TGTGCCAGCAGTTACGCAGGGGGATACGAGCAGTACTTC. This sequence joins TRBV6-5 and TRBJ2-7, with 7 nucleotides matching TRBD1. Germline CDR1 is MNHEY and CDR2 is SVGAGI. The CDR3 runs 13 residues. V trimming: 2 bases; J trimming: 4 bases; junction bases outside the gene matches: 2.

This clone is a singleton in its sample. CDR3 DNA: TGTGCCACCGCCAGTGGGACAGGGGGATATCAGCCCCAGCATTTT. Its translation: CATASGTGGYQPQHF. The V and J genes are TRBV6-5 and TRBJ1-5; 11 bases fit TRBD1. The length of the CDR3 is 15 residues. The germline gives CDR1 MNHEY, CDR2 SVGAGI. The V and J ends lost 10 bases and 5 bases, in that order; junction bases with no gene match: 10.

This chain joins TRBV4-2 and TRBJ1-2; TRBD1 agrees at 8 bases. The CDR3 contains 15 residues. V shed 4 bases, J shed 4 bases, and the junction held 8 bases outside the gene matches. Germline V gene data show CDR1 as LGHNA and CDR2 as YNFKEQ. In nucleotides, the CDR3 is TGTGCCAGCAGCCCGAGGACAGGGTCTGGCTATGGCTACACCTTC. This sequence encodes CASSPRTGSGYGYTF.

In DNA, the CDR3 is TGTGCCTGGAGGCGCGGCGGGATGCGCTCTGGGGCCAACGTCCTGACTTTC. It codes for CAWRRGGMRSGANVLTF. This chain connects TRBV30 to TRBJ2-6, with D possibly TRBD2 on 6 matching bases. CDR1 GTSNPN and CDR2 SVGIG come from the germline V gene (reference sequence). The V end was cut by 3 bases, the J end by 0 bases, with 15 bases between. The length of the CDR3 is 17 residues.

The chain employs TRBV2 and TRBJ2-1; 11 bases are shared with TRBD1. V lost 6 bases to trimming and J lost 8 bases; unmatched junction nucleotides: 9. This CDR3 has 15 amino acids. Germline V gene lookup returns CDR1 SNHLY and CDR2 FYNNEI. The CDR3 nucleotides read TGTGCCAGCAGCGGGGACAGGGGGAAAGGTTATGAGCAGTTCTTC. Its protein is CASSGDRGKGYEQFF.

The chain couples TRBV6-6 to TRBJ2-7; TRBD1 agrees at 7 bases. There are 13 residues in the CDR3. The V segment lost 6 bases and the J segment 0 bases; nucleotides outside the gene matches: 2. Germline loops: CDR1 MNHNY, CDR2 SVGAGI (reference sequence). CDR3 DNA sequence: TGTGCCAGCAGACAGGGGAGCTCCTACGAGCAGTACTTC. Translation gives CASRQGSSYEQYF.

The V gene is TRBV18, the J gene TRBJ1-2; no reliable D call. Trimming took off 2 bases at V and 3 bases at J, with 7 bases between the two ends. Germline CDR1 KGHSH, CDR2 LQKENI. The CDR3 is 13 residues long. The CDR3 DNA is TGTGCCAGCTCACCAAGACGGGACTATGGCTACACCTTC. The encoded protein is CASSPRRDYGYTF. Looking up the rest from reference TRBV18 and TRBJ1-2 gives the full variable domain: NAGVMQNPRHLVRRRGQEARLRCSPMKGHSHVYWYRQLPEEGLKFMVYLQKENIIDESGMPKERFSAEFPKEGPSILRIQQVVRGDSAAYFCASSPRRDYGYTFGSGTRLTVV.

The rearrangement joins TRBV6-6 to TRBJ2-5; D possibly corresponds to TRBD2 (5 bases). The germline CDR1 and CDR2 sequences are MNHNY and SVGAGI (reference sequence). Trimming took off 6 bases at V and 0 bases at J, with 8 bases between the two ends. This CDR3 region has 13 residues. CDR3 nucleotides: TGTGCCAGCAGGGACTCCCACCAAGAGACCCAGTACTTC. Translation gives CASRDSHQETQYF.

This clone was counted a few times. The chain is built from TRBV27 and TRBJ2-7; 11 bases fit TRBD2. Germline CDR1 MNHEY, CDR2 SMNVEV (reference sequence). This CDR3 contains 21 residues. J was trimmed by 7 bases and V by 0 bases; bases with no gene match: 23. The CDR3 coding sequence is TGTGCCAGCAGTTTATCGGGAGTCGGACAGGGGCTTCGGCTAGCGGGAGGTGAGCAGTACTTC. Its protein is CASSLSGVGQGLRLAGGEQYF.

This chain joins TRBV18 and TRBJ1-2; D remains unclear. With 4 bases removed from V and 0 bases from J, the gap between germline ends came to 6 bases. Germline V gene sequence: CDR1 KGHSH, CDR2 LQKENI. The CDR3 has 13 amino acids. CDR3: CASSLETNYGYTF. The CDR3, as DNA: TGTGCCAGCTCACTGGAGACTAACTATGGCTACACCTTC.

The chain has TRBV7-8 and TRBJ2-7, with TRBD1 matching over 7 bases. Germline assignment: CDR1 SGHVS and CDR2 FQNEAQ. Trimming cost V 5 bases and J 1 base; bases outside gene matches: 5. The length of the CDR3 is 14 residues. The CDR3 protein is CASSPRTGSYEQYF. The DNA for the CDR3 is TGTGCCAGCAGCCCCCGGACAGGTTCCTACGAGCAGTACTTC.

V and J are TRBV11-3 and TRBJ2-7; TRBD1 might be the D (5 bases). The CDR3 is made up of 16 amino acids. Germline CDR1 and CDR2: SGHNT and YENEEA. Trimming stripped 4 bases from V and 3 bases from J, with 19 bases between. The CDR3 protein is CASSSLGPQVSYEQYF. CDR3 sequence (DNA): TGTGCCAGCAGCTCCCTGGGGCCGCAGGTAAGCTACGAGCAGTACTTC.

The table lists this clone with a count of one. The V gene is TRBV28, the J gene TRBJ2-7; D gene uncertain. The CDR3 consists of 14 residues. Germline values: CDR1 MDHEN, CDR2 SYDVKM. Trimming left V 5 bases short and J 0 bases short, with 11 bases between. The CDR3 spells CASSPRLASYEQYF. The CDR3 bases are TGTGCCAGCAGTCCTCGTTTGGCCTCCTACGAGCAGTACTTC.

The V call is TRBV21-1, the J call TRBJ1-3; TRBD1 is taken as the D call from the table, unchecked against the DNA. TRBV21-1 is recorded as a pseudogene. The CDR3 is made up of 14 amino acids. The CDR3 loop reads CASSNRTGVHTIYF. The CDR3 DNA reads as TGTGCCAGCAGCAACAGGACAGGGGTACACACCATATATTTT.

The genes are TRBV7-9 and TRBJ1-1, with D tentatively TRBD1 (5 bases). This CDR3 is built from 14 residues. The germline V gene has CDR1 SEHNR and CDR2 FQNEAQ (reference sequence). V gave up 4 bases and J gave up 5 bases, with 14 bases separating them. The CDR3 region has the DNA TGTGCCAGCAGCTCCGCACCGACAGCGACTGAAGCTTTCTTT. This encodes CASSSAPTATEAFF.